Detailed here is one T cell receptor (beta chain). This sample is part of a study of control samples from healthy donors and cancer patients. V dropped 2 bases and J dropped 7 bases, with 8 bases sitting between them. The CDR3 spans 12 residues. Data came from immunoSEQ multiplex PCR; TCRdb stores just in-frame clones and leaves some out. The table has 130,000 or so clones, around 90% seen once. The gene calls are TRBV12-3 or TRBV12-4 and TRBJ1-1, with D tentatively TRBD1 (5 bases). The sequenced material came from blood. The clonotype comes from a man aged 45-65 years in good health. The CDR3 DNA sequence: TGTGCCAGCAGTTTAATCGGGGGTGAAGCTTTCTTT. Translated, it gives CASSLIGGEAFF.